Below, 28 T cell receptor beta chains from the same sample are listed, as sequenced in a study of blood T cells in healthy people across ages. Combining a sample-barcoded 5' primer with a J-beta primer mix, a second PCR ran for 7 to 11 cycles. From the 5' RACE reads, TCRdb called clonotypes with MiXCR, one entry per CDR3 protein. This table holds 800,000 to 950,000 distinct CDR3 sequences, approximately 49% found once. The sequenced sample consisted of blood. The origin of the receptors is a man younger than 45 in good health.

This clonotype was counted between two and nine times. The chain links TRBV12-3 or TRBV12-4 to TRBJ1-6; 9 bases match TRBD1. CDR3 length equals 15 residues. V was pared by 1 base and J by 6 bases, with 1 base of the junction left unmatched. The CDR3 reads CASSLGDRVNSPLHF. The CDR3 region has the DNA TGTGCCAGCAGTTTAGGGGACAGGGTTAATTCACCCCTCCACTTT.

In this sample, this clonotype turned up a few times. V usage is TRBV4-3 and J usage is TRBJ1-2; D not certain. Trimming removed 0 bases at V and 4 bases at J, with 15 bases between. Germline values: CDR1 LGHNA, CDR2 YSLEER. The CDR3 sequence is 16 residues long. The CDR3 sequence is CASSQDDSGSGYGYTF. CDR3 in DNA: TGCGCCAGCAGCCAAGATGATAGTGGATCGGGCTATGGCTACACCTTC.

A note on this clonotype: This may be a read error, as it is one base from a much larger clone. The chain couples TRBV15 to TRBJ2-1; D is undetermined. CDR3 length equals 15 residues. Germline CDR1 LNHNV, CDR2 YYDKDF (reference sequence). The ends were cut back, 0 bases at V and 9 bases at J, with 15 bases in the middle. CDR3 bases: TGTGCCACCAGCAGAGAACCCGGACCACTCGCTGAGCAGTTCTTC. It encodes CATSREPGPLAEQFF.

This clonotype was counted ten times or more. V gene TRBV5-8 combines with J gene TRBJ1-5; a possible D gene is TRBD1 (5 bases). The germline gives CDR1 SGHTS, CDR2 YDEGEE. The germline V and J ends were trimmed by 4 bases and 3 bases, with 14 bases remaining between them. CDR3 length: 15 residues. The CDR3 protein is CASSPGRIFNQPQHF. CDR3 sequence (DNA): TGTGCCAGCAGCCCGGGACGTATTTTCAATCAGCCCCAGCATTTT.

The chain combines TRBV20-1 with TRBJ2-7, with D maybe TRBD2 (6 bases). The germline V gene has CDR1 DFQATT and CDR2 SNEGSKA (reference sequence). The V gene lost 4 bases and the J gene lost 7 bases, with 20 bases spanning the gap. The CDR3 is made up of 14 amino acids. The CDR3 sequence: CSAKAMDYRGEQYF. CDR3 coding DNA: TGCAGTGCTAAGGCGATGGACTACCGGGGAGAGCAGTACTTC.

V usage is TRBV20-1 and J usage is TRBJ2-7; 14 positions agree with TRBD2. J gave up 3 bases and V 3 bases, and 4 bases lay outside the gene matches. CDR1 and CDR2 from the germline V gene are DFQATT and SNEGSKA (reference sequence). The CDR3 has 15 amino acids. The CDR3 protein is CSAREGTSGGYEQYF. CDR3 in DNA: TGCAGTGCTAGGGAAGGGACTAGCGGGGGCTACGAGCAGTACTTC.

The V and J genes are TRBV11-2 and TRBJ2-7, with a weak D call TRBD1 (5 bases). Trimming took 0 bases from V and 2 from J, leaving 11 bases between them. The CDR3 consists of 15 residues. Per the germline V gene, CDR1 is SGHAT and CDR2 is FQNNGV. The CDR3: CASSLDNRSTYEQYF. CDR3 bases: TGTGCCAGCAGCTTAGATAACAGGTCAACCTACGAGCAGTACTTC. The full variable domain, in which reference TRBV11-2 and TRBJ2-7 provide the parts outside the CDR3, is EAGVAQSPRYKIIEKRQSVAFWCNPISGHATLYWYQQILGQGPKLLIQFQNNGVVDDSQLPKDRFSAERLKGVDSTLKIQPAKLEDSAVYLCASSLDNRSTYEQYFGPGTRLTVT.

This chain connects TRBV4-3 to TRBJ2-4, with TRBD1 identical over 10 bases. Germline CDR1 and CDR2: LGHNA and YSLEER. This CDR3 region has 18 residues. The J segment lost 7 bases and the V segment lost 4 bases, leaving 16 bases of the junction unmatched. The CDR3 is CASSREGYGTGEANIQYF. As DNA, the CDR3 is TGCGCCAGCAGCCGTGAGGGGTACGGGACAGGGGAGGCCAACATTCAGTACTTC.

At least ten counts were recorded for this clonotype. The chain couples TRBV20-1 to TRBJ1-5; the D is unclear. Trimming removed 0 bases from V and 2 bases from J, with 14 bases in between. This CDR3 region has 16 residues. Germline-derived CDR1 and CDR2 are DFQATT and SNEGSKA (reference sequence). This CDR3 reads CSAREAGSKGNQPQHF. The CDR3 bases are TGCAGTGCTAGAGAGGCAGGCTCCAAAGGCAATCAGCCCCAGCATTTT.

The chain carries TRBV6-5 and TRBJ2-5; 9 bases are a match to TRBD1. This CDR3 contains 16 residues. With 4 bases clipped from V and 4 bases from J, the junction kept 10 bases outside the gene matches. In germline, CDR1 is MNHEY, CDR2 SVGAGI. CDR3 bases: TGTGCCAGCAGTTCATCAACAGGGGGCAGAGGAGAGACCCAGTACTTC. Its translation: CASSSSTGGRGETQYF.

The genes are TRBV11-1 and TRBJ2-1; D is perhaps TRBD2 (6 bases). Trimming took off 1 base at V and 7 bases at J, with 14 bases between the two ends. Germline V gene lookup returns CDR1 SGHAT and CDR2 FQDESV (reference sequence). This CDR3 comprises 15 residues. The CDR3 nucleotides are TGTGCCAGCAGCTTAGGCTTTACAGGAGGGAATGAGCAGTTCTTC. Translation gives CASSLGFTGGNEQFF.

The chain employs TRBV27 and TRBJ2-1, with 10 nucleotides matching TRBD1. V was pared by 4 bases and J by 3 bases, with 3 bases of the junction left unmatched. This CDR3 is built from 15 residues. In germline, CDR1 is MNHEY, CDR2 SMNVEV (reference sequence). CDR3 DNA: TGTGCCAGCAGTTGCGGACAGGGGGGCTACAATGAGCAGTTCTTC. Protein: CASSCGQGGYNEQFF.

The sample holds a few counts of this clonotype. The CDR3 is CASSAGEDNFYGYTF. CDR3 bases: TGTGCCAGCAGCGCCGGGGAGGATAATTTCTATGGCTACACCTTC. The V and J genes are TRBV7-9 and TRBJ1-2; D is ambiguous. Germline V gene data show CDR1 as SEHNR and CDR2 as FQNEAQ (reference sequence). Deletions cut 5 bases from V and 4 bases from J, with 17 bases between. CDR3 length: 15 residues.

This clonotype was seen ten or more times. The rearrangement links TRBV12-3 or TRBV12-4 to TRBJ2-3; tentative D call: TRBD2 (6 bases). V lost 6 bases and J 6 bases, leaving 13 bases between the germline ends. The CDR3 runs to 13 residues. CDR3: CASSREGGDTQYF. CDR3 sequence (DNA): TGTGCCAGCAGCCGAGAGGGAGGCGATACGCAGTATTTT.

The chain employs TRBV4-2 and TRBJ1-6; the D gene is possibly TRBD1 (6 bases). The V and J ends lost 2 bases and 8 bases respectively, with 16 bases between them. CDR3 size: 16 residues. Germline CDR1 LGHNA, CDR2 YNFKEQ. The DNA of the CDR3 is TGTGCCAGCAGCCAACTCGCGGGGGCGTATGATTCACCCCTCCACTTT. The encoded protein is CASSQLAGAYDSPLHF.

V is TRBV6-6 and J is TRBJ1-5, with 9 bases identical to TRBD1. V gave up 7 bases and J gave up 5 bases; unmatched junction bases: 9. Germline V lookup: CDR1 MNHNY, CDR2 SVGAGI (reference sequence). The CDR3 is 15 residues long. The CDR3 DNA is TGTGCCAGCATTCGACAGGGGGAAGGCGATCAGCCCCAGCATTTT. It specifies CASIRQGEGDQPQHF.

This clonotype was observed a handful of times. The chain carries TRBV5-1 and TRBJ1-2; maybe TRBD1 (5 bases). Deletions cut 4 bases from V and 4 bases from J, with 8 bases between. The CDR3 runs 12 residues. Germline CDR1 reads SGHRS; CDR2 reads YFSETQ. In nucleotides, the CDR3 is TGCGCCAGCAGCGCGGGACTCTATGGCTACACCTTC. It is translated as CASSAGLYGYTF.

The sample holds one count of this clonotype. J is TRBJ2-5 and V is TRBV29-1, with 14 bases matching TRBD2. The J call is in doubt because the DNA end fits TRBJ2-7 better. This CDR3 has 18 amino acids. The germline V gene has CDR1 SQVTM and CDR2 ANQGSEA. This CDR3 reads CSVEPLLGTSGSRREQYF. CDR3 nucleotide sequence: TGCAGCGTTGAACCCCTCTTGGGGACTAGCGGGAGTCGACGCGAGCAGTACTTC.

The rearrangement joins TRBV5-1 to TRBJ1-2; D not certain. This CDR3 spans 16 amino acids. The V gene lost 1 base and the J gene lost 0 bases, with 13 bases spanning the gap. Per germline, CDR1 SGHRS and CDR2 YFSETQ. In DNA, the CDR3 is TGCGCCAGCAGCTTGTCGGGCCGCTCCTCTAACTATGGCTACACCTTC. The encoded protein is CASSLSGRSSNYGYTF.

This clonotype has a handful of counts. The chain combines TRBV6-5 with TRBJ2-7; a weak D match, TRBD1 (5 bases). V lost 5 bases and J lost 1, with 9 bases in between. Germline-derived CDR1 and CDR2 are MNHEY and SVGAGI. The CDR3 totals 13 residues. The CDR3 loop is CASSRTQSYEQYF. Written as DNA, the CDR3 is TGTGCCAGCAGTCGGACACAGTCCTACGAGCAGTACTTC.

The chain is built from TRBV7-8 and TRBJ2-5, with no clear D. Germline V gene sequence: CDR1 SGHVS, CDR2 FQNEAQ. This CDR3 is 13 amino acids long. V lost 5 bases and J lost 2, with 9 bases in between. The CDR3 loop is CASSLMFQETQYF. The CDR3 bases are TGTGCCAGCAGCCTAATGTTTCAAGAGACCCAGTACTTC.

This chain joins TRBV10-3 and TRBJ1-3, with unresolved D. CDR3 length: 13 amino acids. The V end lost 0 bases, the J end lost 8 bases, and 8 bases lay between the germline ends. Germline V gene sequence: CDR1 ENHRY, CDR2 SYGVKD. The CDR3 sequence is CAISESMGDTIYF. CDR3 in DNA: TGTGCCATCAGTGAGTCGATGGGTGACACCATATATTTT.

The genes are TRBV6-1 and TRBJ1-4; TRBD1 matches 10 bases. This CDR3 comprises 20 residues. Per the germline V gene, CDR1 is MNHNS and CDR2 is SASEGT. V shed 1 base, J shed 7 bases, and the junction held 18 bases outside the gene matches. CDR3 sequence: CASSEDSIRDRGRTGEKLFF. The CDR3 bases are TGTGCCAGCAGTGAAGATTCGATCCGGGACAGGGGCCGGACCGGTGAAAAACTGTTTTTT.

This chain links TRBV5-5 with TRBJ2-1, with 7 bases fitting TRBD2. The CDR3 is 14 amino acids. The J segment lost 0 bases and the V segment lost 4 bases, leaving 1 base of the junction unmatched. Germline V gives CDR1 SGHKS, CDR2 YYEKEE (reference sequence). CDR3 residues: CASSGRGSYNEQFF. CDR3 coding DNA: TGTGCCAGCAGCGGGAGGGGCTCCTACAATGAGCAGTTCTTC.

In its sample, this clonotype was seen a few times. The J gene is TRBJ2-7, the V gene TRBV27, with no clear D. Per the germline V gene, CDR1 is MNHEY and CDR2 is SMNVEV (reference sequence). The CDR3 consists of 13 residues. V gave up 4 bases and J gave up 2 bases, with 9 bases separating them. CDR3: CASSYRVTYEQYF. The CDR3 bases are TGTGCCAGCAGTTACCGGGTCACCTACGAGCAGTACTTC.

The rearrangement uses TRBV5-6 and TRBJ2-1; TRBD1 or TRBD2 may be the D gene (5 bases each). The tail of the sequence fits TRBJ2-7 better, so the J call may be wrong. The CDR3 sequence is 14 residues long. Germline CDR1 and CDR2: SGHDT and YYEEEE. Here the CDR3 reads CASSPRDGYNEQYF. CDR3 sequence (DNA): TGTGCCAGCAGTCCTCGGGACGGATACAATGAGCAGTACTTC.

This sequence joins TRBV7-2 and TRBJ2-1; D is unclear. The germline gives CDR1 SGHTA, CDR2 FQGNSA. The V gene lost 1 base and the J gene lost 13 bases, with 14 bases spanning the gap. The CDR3 has 13 amino acids. The CDR3 loop reads CASSLEGFLEQFF. CDR3 nucleotides: TGTGCCAGCAGCTTAGAGGGTTTCCTAGAACAGTTCTTC.

This chain links TRBV3-1 with TRBJ2-7; TRBD1 agrees at 8 bases. CDR1 is LGHDT, CDR2 YNNKEL, per germline (reference sequence). The CDR3 runs 15 residues. The V segment lost 1 base and the J segment 3 bases; nucleotides outside the gene matches: 5. The CDR3 DNA is TGTGCCAGCAGCCAAGGCTGGACAGGGATCTACGAGCAGTACTTC. The encoded protein is CASSQGWTGIYEQYF.